This TCR beta chain was recovered during a study of CD8+ T cells in alopecia areata. Reverse transcription of extracted RNA yielded cDNA, which provided the sequencing template. This table comes from immunoSEQ multiplex PCR, and its TCRdb copy is limited to in-frame clones, with some not included. The sample lists about 110,000 clones; less than 75% were seen once. CDR1 is PRHDT and CDR2 is FYEKMQ in the germline V gene (reference sequence). Trimming removed 4 bases from V and 6 bases from J, with 10 bases in between. The CDR3 is 13 residues long. Treatment: oral pan-JAK inhibitor, 5-10 mg twice daily.

This TCR was sampled from a human donor with alopecia areata. V usage is TRBV13 and J usage is TRBJ1-5; D gene unclear. The material sequenced was CD8+ T cells sorted from blood, taken at week 24, from a patient treated with tofacitinib. DNA for the CDR3: TGTGCCAGCAGCTACGGGAGGGTTCAGCCCCAGCATTTT. The encoded protein is CASSYGRVQPQHF.